This TCR beta chain derives from a study of T-cell memory formation after mild COVID-19. This clonotype was detected once. CDR3 length: 14 amino acids. The germline V and J ends were trimmed by 5 bases and 2 bases, with 16 bases remaining between them. Looked up from germline, CDR1 is SQVTM and CDR2 is ANQGSEA. From 5'RACE with constant-segment primers came TCR alpha and TCR beta cDNA libraries that carried sample barcodes and UMIs. TCRdb independently ran MiXCR on the 5' RACE reads; one entry per CDR3 protein. There are some 150,000 distinct CDR3 sequences in the sample; about 19% occur only once, and 2% to 2.5% lies in the top ten.

This TCR derives from an adult woman who had mild COVID-19 (a few samples of this study predate the infection). Cell type and time point are not known. The sequencing input was PBMCs or a T cell subset sorted from them (not recorded which). V gene TRBV29-1 combines with J gene TRBJ2-7; D uncertain. CDR3 sequence: CSVTATSLTYEQYF. For the CDR3, the DNA is TGCAGCGTTACGGCTACGAGCCTCACCTACGAGCAGTACTTC.